The 24 T cell receptor beta chains presented below share a single source sample, sequenced in a study of CD8 T cells in Susac syndrome. RNA totalling roughly 0.45 to 1 ug underwent reverse transcription with random hexamers. TCRdb processed the immunoSEQ multiplex PCR reads anew with MiXCR; each CDR3 protein has one entry. This table has some 180,000 distinct CDR3 sequences, just under 95% appearing once. The sequenced material came from CD4+ T cells from PBMCs. The receptors were sampled from a human donor with Susac syndrome.

This clonotype was counted a single time. The rearrangement joins TRBV20-1 to TRBJ2-5, with 8 bases matching TRBD1. J gave up 3 bases and V 5 bases, and 5 bases lay outside the gene matches. In germline, CDR1 is DFQATT, CDR2 SNEGSKA (reference sequence). The CDR3 is 13 amino acids. The CDR3 region has the DNA TGCAGTGCTGCCAGGACAGGGAAAGAGACCCAGTACTTC. This codes for CSAARTGKETQYF.

The CDR3 DNA reads as TGTGCCAGCAGGCCCACCGGACAGGGGGGAAGTAACACTGAAGCTTTCTTT. Its translation is CASRPTGQGGSNTEAFF. The chain uses TRBV6-1 and TRBJ1-1, with TRBD1 matching over 10 bases. The germline V gene encodes CDR1 MNHNS and CDR2 SASEGT. Losses at the gene ends were 6 bases for V and 2 bases for J; bases not matched to a gene: 12. The CDR3 has 17 residues.

The chain uses TRBV4-1 and TRBJ2-1, with TRBD2 matching 8 bases. Trimming cost V 3 bases and J 16 bases; bases outside gene matches: 11. The germline CDR1 and CDR2 sequences are MGHRA and YSYEKL. This CDR3 contains 13 residues. CDR3 in amino acids: CASSQDSGTSSFF. CDR3 DNA sequence: TGCGCCAGCAGCCAGGATTCCGGGACTAGTAGTTTCTTC.

The chain has TRBV24-1 and TRBJ2-5; 7 bases are shared with TRBD1. The V and J ends lost 3 bases and 2 bases, in that order; junction bases with no gene match: 8. There are 16 residues in the CDR3. Looked up from germline, CDR1 is KGHDR and CDR2 is SFDVKD. The CDR3 DNA reads TGTGCCACCAGTGATGGCGGACAGGACCTACAAGAGACCCAGTACTTC. This sequence encodes CATSDGGQDLQETQYF.

The J gene is TRBJ2-1, the V gene TRBV30; D possibly corresponds to TRBD2 (5 bases). Germline-derived CDR1 and CDR2 are GTSNPN and SVGIG (reference sequence). V was trimmed by 4 bases and J by 2 bases, leaving 12 bases between them. CDR3 length: 14 amino acids. CDR3 loop: CAWIPPGAYNEQFF. The CDR3 DNA sequence: TGTGCCTGGATCCCTCCCGGGGCCTACAATGAGCAGTTCTTC. Drawing the rest from reference TRBV30 and TRBJ2-1, the complete variable domain is SQTIHQWPATLVQPVGSPLSLECTVEGTSNPNLYWYRQAAGRGLQLLFYSVGIGQISSEVPQNLSASRPQDRQFILSSKKLLLSDSGFYLCAWIPPGAYNEQFFGPGTRLTVL.

The rearrangement links TRBV4-3 to TRBJ2-1; 10 nucleotides align to TRBD1. Per the germline V gene, CDR1 is LGHNA and CDR2 is YSLEER. The CDR3 length is 15 residues. The J segment lost 2 bases and the V segment lost 3 bases, leaving 1 base of the junction unmatched. CDR3 in amino acids: CASSHDRGPYNEQFF. The CDR3 nucleotides are TGCGCCAGCAGCCATGACAGGGGGCCCTACAATGAGCAGTTCTTC.

The genes are TRBV30 and TRBJ1-1; 8 bases are a match to TRBD1. The V gene's germline CDR1 is GTSNPN and CDR2 SVGIG (reference sequence). This CDR3 is built from 14 residues. Losses at the gene ends were 3 bases for V and 1 base for J; bases not matched to a gene: 4. CDR3 sequence reads: CAWRRDRWNTEAFF. In DNA form, the CDR3 reads TGTGCCTGGAGGAGGGACAGGTGGAACACTGAAGCTTTCTTT.

The chain is built from TRBV4-3 and TRBJ2-1; 10 nucleotides agree with TRBD2. The J segment lost 1 base and the V segment lost 3 bases, leaving 3 bases of the junction unmatched. The CDR3 loop spans 16 amino acids. The germline V gene encodes CDR1 LGHNA and CDR2 YSLEER. The CDR3 bases are TGCGCCAGCAGCCACATACTAGCGGGATCCTACAATGAGCAGTTCTTC. It translates to CASSHILAGSYNEQFF.

This rearrangement joins TRBV4-3 to TRBJ1-2, with 10 bases fitting TRBD1. CDR3 size: 15 residues. With 0 bases clipped from V and 6 bases from J, the junction kept 4 bases outside the gene matches. From germline, CDR1 is LGHNA and CDR2 YSLEER. The CDR3 region is CASSQDRDRGHGYTF. The CDR3 DNA reads as TGCGCCAGCAGCCAAGACCGGGACAGGGGCCATGGCTACACCTTC.

A single count supports this clonotype. V and J are TRBV30 and TRBJ1-2; TRBD1 agrees at 8 bases. The CDR3 runs 15 residues. Germline CDR1 reads GTSNPN; CDR2 reads SVGIG (reference sequence). V was pared by 0 bases and J by 4 bases, with 7 bases of the junction left unmatched. Here the CDR3 reads CAWSVRDRPFYGYTF. The DNA for the CDR3 is TGTGCCTGGAGTGTACGGGACAGGCCCTTCTATGGCTACACCTTC.

The chain has TRBV5-1 and TRBJ2-5; maybe TRBD1 (5 bases). Germline-derived CDR1 and CDR2 are SGHRS and YFSETQ. Trimming stripped 3 bases from V and 3 bases from J, with 15 bases between. The CDR3 sequence is 15 residues long. The CDR3 DNA follows: TGCGCCAGCAGCTCAGGCCCGGACACAAAAGAGACCCAGTACTTC. Translation: CASSSGPDTKETQYF.

The gene calls are TRBV18 and TRBJ1-4, with D unresolved. The CDR3 runs 16 residues. The germline gives CDR1 KGHSH, CDR2 LQKENI. V was clipped by 2 bases and J by 0 bases, with 10 bases between them. CDR3 sequence reads: CASSPSVPATNEKLFF. CDR3 DNA sequence: TGTGCCAGCTCACCATCCGTCCCAGCAACTAATGAAAAACTGTTTTTT.

The chain carries TRBV12-3 or TRBV12-4 and TRBJ2-1; 16 bases map to TRBD2. V shed 6 bases, J shed 4 bases, and the junction held 3 bases outside the gene matches. The CDR3 extends over 16 amino acids. CDR3 DNA sequence: TGTGCCAGCAGGAAGGGACTAGCGGGAGGGTACAATGAGCAGTTCTTC. The encoded protein is CASRKGLAGGYNEQFF.

The chain has TRBV7-6 and TRBJ2-5, with D tentatively TRBD2 (5 bases). The germline gives CDR1 SGHVS, CDR2 FNYEAQ. Trimming pared 5 bases from V and 1 base from J, leaving 17 bases between. The CDR3 covers 16 residues. Written as DNA, the CDR3 is TGTGCCAGCAGCCCCGCCAGCGGCAGCCCCCAAGAGACCCAGTACTTC. Translated: CASSPASGSPQETQYF.

The chain combines TRBV12-3 or TRBV12-4 with TRBJ2-3; possible D gene TRBD2, 5 bases. V lost 6 bases and J 2 bases, leaving 12 bases between the germline ends. The CDR3 is 14 amino acids. CDR3 protein: CASSHGLTTDTQYF. The DNA of the CDR3 is TGTGCCAGCAGCCACGGACTTACCACAGATACGCAGTATTTT.

CDR3 sequence: CASSLFPPSTDTQYF. CDR3 in DNA: TGTGCCAGCAGCCTCTTTCCTCCTAGCACAGATACGCAGTATTTT. The gene calls are TRBV6-5 and TRBJ2-3; D is uncertain. Trimming removed 6 bases from V and 0 bases from J, with 13 bases in between. From germline, CDR1 is MNHEY and CDR2 SVGAGI. This CDR3 region has 15 residues.

The rearrangement joins TRBV6-5 to TRBJ2-3; D uncertain. The CDR3 runs to 16 residues. The ends were cut back, 4 bases at V and 0 bases at J, with 14 bases in the middle. The germline CDR1 and CDR2 sequences are MNHEY and SVGAGI. The CDR3 DNA is TGTGCCAGCAGTTTCCTCGGTCTCCGTAGCACAGATACGCAGTATTTT. Translating it yields CASSFLGLRSTDTQYF.

The chain joins TRBV7-2 to TRBJ2-7; 9 bases are a match to TRBD1. Germline trimming cut 3 bases from V and 5 bases from J; bases unmatched to any gene: 8. CDR1 is SGHTA, CDR2 FQGNSA, per germline. The CDR3 has 15 amino acids. CDR3 nucleotides: TGTGCCAGCAGCTTTACCGGGACAGGGAATCACGAGCAGTACTTC. It encodes CASSFTGTGNHEQYF.

The V call is TRBV11-2, the J call TRBJ2-3; D call uncertain. Trimming took 0 bases from V and 0 from J, leaving 10 bases between them. The CDR3 is 16 amino acids. Germline V gene sequence: CDR1 SGHAT, CDR2 FQNNGV. DNA for the CDR3: TGTGCCAGCAGCTTAGATCCAGCGACTAGCACAGATACGCAGTATTTT. It specifies CASSLDPATSTDTQYF.

V usage is TRBV24-1 and J usage is TRBJ2-5, with 7 bases fitting TRBD1. V shed 1 base, J shed 2 bases, and the junction held 3 bases outside the gene matches. Per the germline V gene, CDR1 is KGHDR and CDR2 is SFDVKD. The CDR3 extends over 15 amino acids. This CDR3 is CATSDLRTGQETQYF. The CDR3 DNA follows: TGTGCCACCAGTGATTTACGGACAGGACAAGAGACCCAGTACTTC.

V is TRBV29-1 and J is TRBJ1-1, with TRBD1 identical over 9 bases. Germline V gene data show CDR1 as SQVTM and CDR2 as ANQGSEA. The CDR3 runs to 15 residues. With 1 base clipped from V and 3 bases from J, the junction kept 6 bases outside the gene matches. The CDR3 nucleotides read TGCAGCGTTGAAGGGGGACAGGGAAAGGACACTGAAGCTTTCTTT. Translating it yields CSVEGGQGKDTEAFF.

The rearrangement links TRBV7-9 to TRBJ2-7; D perhaps matches TRBD2 (6 bases). Germline V gives CDR1 SEHNR, CDR2 FQNEAQ (reference sequence). This CDR3 has 16 amino acids. The V end lost 1 base, the J end lost 1 base, and 14 bases lay between the germline ends. The CDR3 bases are TGTGCCAGCAGCTTAGGGGTCGGGAGAGGATCCTACGAGCAGTACTTC. Translation: CASSLGVGRGSYEQYF.

This CDR3 reads CASSSYRATNEKLFF. CDR3 DNA sequence: TGTGCCAGCAGCTCATACAGAGCAACTAATGAAAAACTGTTTTTT. This chain joins TRBV7-8 and TRBJ1-4; no reliable D call. The germline V and J ends were trimmed by 4 bases and 0 bases, with 9 bases remaining between them. Germline CDR1 and CDR2: SGHVS and FQNEAQ. The length of the CDR3 is 15 residues.

The rearrangement links TRBV28 to TRBJ1-2; D gene uncertain. Germline values: CDR1 MDHEN, CDR2 SYDVKM. Trimming took 5 bases from V and 1 from J, leaving 11 bases between them. CDR3 length equals 14 residues. DNA for the CDR3: TGTGCCAGCAGTATCGGTCCCGTTAACTATGGCTACACCTTC. This translates into CASSIGPVNYGYTF.